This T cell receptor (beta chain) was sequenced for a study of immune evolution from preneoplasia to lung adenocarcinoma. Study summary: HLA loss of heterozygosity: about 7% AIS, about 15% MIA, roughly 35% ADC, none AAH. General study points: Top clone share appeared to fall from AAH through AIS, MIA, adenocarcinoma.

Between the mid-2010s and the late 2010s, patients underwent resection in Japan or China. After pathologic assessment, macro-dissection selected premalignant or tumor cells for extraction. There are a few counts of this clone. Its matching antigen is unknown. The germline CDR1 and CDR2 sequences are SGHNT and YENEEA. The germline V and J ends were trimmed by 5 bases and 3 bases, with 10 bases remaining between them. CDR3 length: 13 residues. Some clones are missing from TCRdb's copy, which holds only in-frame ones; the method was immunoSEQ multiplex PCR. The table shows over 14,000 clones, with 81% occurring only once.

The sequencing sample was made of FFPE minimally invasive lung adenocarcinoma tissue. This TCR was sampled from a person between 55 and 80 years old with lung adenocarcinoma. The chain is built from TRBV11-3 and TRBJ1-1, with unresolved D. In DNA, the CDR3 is TGTGCCAGCAGCCCCGTGTTGGACACTGAAGCTTTCTTT. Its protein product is CASSPVLDTEAFF.